The clone carrying this T cell receptor (beta chain) showed up just a few times. 5'RACE template switching added a universal primer site and UMIs to TCR cDNA. TCRdb ran MiXCR on the 5' RACE reads and lists one entry per CDR3 protein. This sample has just under 600,000 distinct CDR3 sequences; around an eighth occur once, and the top ten carry roughly 13%. V was pared by 6 bases and J by 5 bases, with 5 bases of the junction left unmatched. Germline assignment: CDR1 MNHEY and CDR2 SVGEGT. The CDR3 loop spans 14 amino acids. The data derive from a study of T cells after yellow fever vaccination. The sequenced sample was PBMCs, obtained on the day of the yellow fever booster vaccination. This rearrangement joins TRBV6-2 or TRBV6-3 to TRBJ2-1; 9 nucleotides match TRBD2. This clonotype was obtained from a man under 40 who received the YFV17D yellow fever vaccine. The chain's CDR3 is CASRPSGIDNEQFF. For the CDR3, the DNA is TGTGCCAGCAGACCTAGCGGGATCGACAATGAGCAGTTCTTC.